This T cell receptor beta chain originates from a study of blood T cell repertoires in COVID-19. Study summary: PBMCs, B-cell-depleted T cells, or T cells provided the cDNA or gDNA that made up the material.

V lost 0 bases and J lost 8, with 13 bases in between. The CDR3 has 15 amino acids. Per germline, CDR1 MNHEY and CDR2 SVGAGI. Per the original data handling: The authors estimated nucleated cell counts from reference gene primer amplification. Clones were read by immunoSEQ multiplex PCR, and TCRdb kept only the in-frame ones, dropping some. That table is the source of V, J and clone size, and D and trimming were worked out from the DNA. Here the sample spans 120,000 or so clones, around 87% being singletons. The sequence was obtained from a woman in her fifties or sixties with acute or convalescent COVID-19. Sequencing was carried out using peripheral blood. The J gene is TRBJ1-4, the V gene TRBV6-5, with a tentative D call TRBD1 (5 bases). In DNA, the CDR3 is TGTGCCAGCAGTTACTCGTCGGCCCGGGGGGAAAAACTGTTTTTT. Translation: CASSYSSARGEKLFF.